Listed below are T cell receptor beta chains from one sample, sequenced in a study of cytomegalovirus exposure and HLA in healthy donors. Here immunoSEQ multiplex PCR was the method, and the copy in TCRdb shows in-frame clones only, minus some. The sample has about 140,000 clones; about 80% are singletons. Sample: PBMCs. The receptor source for this set is a man in his forties or fifties in good health and CMV-seronegative. Each CDR3 is given without its conserved first and last residue. Fields, in order: CDR3 protein, D gene, V gene, J gene. The D gene is left open where the match is weak.

CDR3aa: ASSPWWAAQPQH; d_gene: -; v_gene: TRBV27; j_gene: TRBJ1-5
CDR3aa: ASSWTGKITEAF; d_gene: TRBD1; v_gene: TRBV19; j_gene: TRBJ1-1
CDR3aa: ASSVTGNSYEQY; d_gene: TRBD1; v_gene: TRBV5-6; j_gene: TRBJ2-7
CDR3aa: ASSLGLAGLEQY; d_gene: TRBD2; v_gene: TRBV18; j_gene: TRBJ2-7
CDR3aa: ASSLGRIRSPTYEQY; d_gene: -; v_gene: TRBV5-6; j_gene: TRBJ2-7
CDR3aa: ASSSQTGDSYGYT; d_gene: TRBD1; v_gene: TRBV27; j_gene: TRBJ1-2
CDR3aa: ASSLAREAMNTEAF; d_gene: -; v_gene: TRBV5-1; j_gene: TRBJ1-1
CDR3aa: ASSLAMGAGDTEAF; d_gene: -; v_gene: TRBV5-4; j_gene: TRBJ1-1
CDR3aa: ASSLSQGFTEAF; d_gene: -; v_gene: TRBV7-8; j_gene: TRBJ1-1
CDR3aa: ASSDYPMNTEAF; d_gene: -; v_gene: TRBV11-2; j_gene: TRBJ1-1
CDR3aa: ATSRVLSGAYEQY; d_gene: -; v_gene: TRBV15; j_gene: -
CDR3aa: ASSFGQRIYGYT; d_gene: -; v_gene: TRBV5-4; j_gene: TRBJ1-2
CDR3aa: ASSYGDRESPLH; d_gene: TRBD1; v_gene: TRBV6-5; j_gene: TRBJ1-6
CDR3aa: ASSNRDSNSPLH; d_gene: TRBD1; v_gene: TRBV5-1; j_gene: TRBJ1-6
CDR3aa: ASSKGASYEQY; d_gene: TRBD1; v_gene: TRBV9; j_gene: -
CDR3aa: ASSFQYTDTQY; d_gene: -; v_gene: TRBV7-2; j_gene: TRBJ2-3
CDR3aa: ASRMGPPANQPQH; d_gene: -; v_gene: TRBV6-5; j_gene: TRBJ1-5
CDR3aa: ASSSWKASGGAYETQY; d_gene: TRBD2; v_gene: TRBV7-2; j_gene: TRBJ2-5
CDR3aa: ASSAGTGNNQPQH; d_gene: TRBD1; v_gene: TRBV7-6; j_gene: TRBJ1-5
CDR3aa: ASRPGQATQETQY; d_gene: TRBD1; v_gene: TRBV5-1; j_gene: TRBJ2-5
CDR3aa: ASSVRDSSPLH; d_gene: TRBD1; v_gene: TRBV19; j_gene: TRBJ1-6
CDR3aa: ASSLDRGLNHQPQH; d_gene: TRBD1; v_gene: TRBV7-2; j_gene: TRBJ1-5
CDR3aa: ASTPGRGLNTEAF; d_gene: -; v_gene: TRBV19; j_gene: TRBJ1-1
CDR3aa: ASNRQGFEPQH; d_gene: TRBD1; v_gene: TRBV2; j_gene: TRBJ1-5
CDR3aa: ASSETSGGGTDTQY; d_gene: TRBD2; v_gene: TRBV6-1; j_gene: TRBJ2-3
CDR3aa: ASSVGTANPQETQY; d_gene: -; v_gene: TRBV9; j_gene: TRBJ2-5
CDR3aa: ASVGSVNQPQH; d_gene: -; v_gene: TRBV28; j_gene: TRBJ1-5
CDR3aa: ASSLRAGTGFADTQY; d_gene: TRBD1; v_gene: TRBV7-2; j_gene: TRBJ2-3
CDR3aa: ASSGGRVGGQH; d_gene: -; v_gene: TRBV6-1; j_gene: TRBJ1-5
CDR3aa: ASSLNGPSNGYT; d_gene: -; v_gene: TRBV7-6; j_gene: TRBJ1-2
CDR3aa: ASSSDREEGAF; d_gene: TRBD1; v_gene: TRBV5-4; j_gene: TRBJ1-1
CDR3aa: ASSESGSSIGGYT; d_gene: -; v_gene: TRBV10-1; j_gene: TRBJ1-2
CDR3aa: ASSEGTGTSGNTIY; d_gene: TRBD1; v_gene: TRBV6-1; j_gene: TRBJ1-3
CDR3aa: AISESKRGPWDTGELF; d_gene: TRBD2; v_gene: TRBV10-3; j_gene: TRBJ2-2
CDR3aa: ASSRRGLEAF; d_gene: -; v_gene: TRBV5-8; j_gene: TRBJ1-1
CDR3aa: ASSLANFGAGYTEAF; d_gene: -; v_gene: TRBV5-1; j_gene: TRBJ1-1
CDR3aa: ASSQVPAGTQY; d_gene: -; v_gene: TRBV14; j_gene: TRBJ2-3
CDR3aa: ASRQGRDRGRGTEAF; d_gene: TRBD1; v_gene: TRBV7-2; j_gene: TRBJ1-1
CDR3aa: ASSLGGLTEQY; d_gene: -; v_gene: TRBV11-3; j_gene: TRBJ2-7
CDR3aa: ATRAGGTPEQF; d_gene: TRBD2; v_gene: TRBV2; j_gene: TRBJ2-1
CDR3aa: ASSVVGTTFGEQF; d_gene: TRBD2; v_gene: TRBV9; j_gene: TRBJ2-1
CDR3aa: ASRTGTGSSGNTIY; d_gene: TRBD1; v_gene: TRBV5-8; j_gene: TRBJ1-3